This entry concerns a single T cell receptor beta chain. This sample stems from a study of CD8+CD57+ T cells in acquired aplastic anemia. TCR beta VDJ and CDR3 profiles were obtained from a genomic DNA template. MiXCR was run by TCRdb on the reads, yielding one entry per CDR3 protein. The sample gives around 180,000 distinct CDR3 sequences, about 64% of which show up once; under 60% is in the top ten. V lost 7 bases, J lost 1 base, and 14 bases lay in between. Germline V lookup: CDR1 SEHNR, CDR2 FQNEAQ (reference sequence). CDR3 size: 14 residues. The source is a human donor in good health. The chain combines TRBV7-9 with TRBJ2-7; D call uncertain. The sequencing sample was made of sorted CD4+, CD8+, or CD8+CD57+ T cells (not recorded which) from PBMCs. The CDR3 protein is CASTSASVSYEQYF. In DNA form, the CDR3 reads TGTGCCAGCACCAGCGCTTCTGTATCCTACGAGCAGTACTTC.